This T cell receptor (beta chain) was sequenced for a study of multiple sclerosis patients with progressive multifocal leukoencephalopathy (dated by TCRdb to the late 2010s). Background on the whole study: Peripheral T and B cells were examined in MS patients who developed PML (4 under natalizumab, 1 after alemtuzumab) and in treated patients who did not develop PML. From before therapy, through 6 and 12 months, up to PML onset, two natalizumab-treated patients who later developed PML were tracked longitudinally. The study aimed to detect JC virus-specific or public T-cell expansions arising at the time of PML onset. What the study reported, not specific to this receptor: Most PML patients had lower normalized Shannon entropy, suggesting less diverse TRB repertoires, while values in the natalizumab-treated controls sat near 1. At the time PML developed, no common TRBV or TRBJ gene usage or preferential TRBV-TRBJ pairings were detected. Analysis was limited to peripheral blood, even though cerebrospinal fluid or brain lymphocytes might be more informative for natalizumab-associated PML. TRB clones above 0.5% frequency appeared only in PML patients, but expanded clones at PML onset were already present before and during natalizumab therapy. Given the small, descriptive cohort, it remained unclear whether the study findings reflect JC virus infection or general immunocompromise.

The sample's time point label is to be understood as: about a year of natalizumab therapy. The treatment or condition label, as the study defines it: on natalizumab therapy at sampling. The controls were roughly 5 MS patients treated with natalizumab who did not develop PML and who were sampled longitudinally. All listed patients had previously received interferon beta, and all PML patients were female. Blood samples at T1 and T2 were obtained at 6 and 12 months of natalizumab therapy, respectively. Ficoll-Hypaque density gradient centrifugation was used to isolate peripheral blood mononuclear cells. A word on this clone: It has no known antigen specificity. Nothing much larger sits one base from this clone, and base qualities are not available.

TRB CDR3 regions were amplified from genomic DNA with the immunoSEQ two-step multiplex PCR at survey-level depth. Synthetic inline TR CDR3 controls covering all V-J pairings were spiked into each PCR to estimate template counts and remove amplification bias. Reads went through processing to reduce amplification and sequencing bias, and quantification was done against synthetic TR CDR3 analogs. The study's own analysis went as follows. Raw data were processed in ImmunoSEQ Analyzer, with out-of-frame sequences and CDR3s containing stop codons removed, and gene names were assigned according to IMGT nomenclature. Normalized Shannon entropy, defined as 1 minus Pielou's evenness, served as the summary measure of repertoire diversity. Only TRB sequences sharing the V gene, the J gene and the CDR3 were counted as identical. Public PML clonotypes were CDR3s shared by two or more PML-onset samples but absent earlier, in controls, and in public databases. Positional CDR3 amino acid composition was analyzed in Skylign with the observed count method. This immuneACCESS table, as held by TCRdb, lists in-frame sequences with V and J called but not all clones. Of the missing ones, under half trace to an unresolved V gene in checked studies; the others have no known cause. That table supplies the V and J calls and clone size; D and trimming were determined from the DNA. Recorded for this sample are over 20,000 clones; around 93% of them occurred a single time. The ten largest account for over 2% of the sample.

This clonotype was sampled from a man between 25 and 39 years old with multiple sclerosis. The starting material was PBMCs, obtained from a patient treated with natalizumab.

The sequenced DNA is TGTGCCAGCAGCCGCCTACTAGGTGTGCTATTAGCCAAAAACATTCAGTACTTC. It specifies CASSRLLGVLLAKNIQYF. The chain is assembled from TRBV11-3 and TRBJ2-4; a weak D assignment points to TRBD2 (5 bases agree). Including cysteine and phenylalanine, the CDR3 has 18 amino acids. Only the CDR3 portion is preserved as DNA: 54 bases, with reading frame beginning at the first base. V loses 5 bases of germline sequence and J loses 0 bases, and the interval between the two ends is 20 bases. CDR1 and CDR2 were assigned from the germline V gene as SGHNT and YENEEA.